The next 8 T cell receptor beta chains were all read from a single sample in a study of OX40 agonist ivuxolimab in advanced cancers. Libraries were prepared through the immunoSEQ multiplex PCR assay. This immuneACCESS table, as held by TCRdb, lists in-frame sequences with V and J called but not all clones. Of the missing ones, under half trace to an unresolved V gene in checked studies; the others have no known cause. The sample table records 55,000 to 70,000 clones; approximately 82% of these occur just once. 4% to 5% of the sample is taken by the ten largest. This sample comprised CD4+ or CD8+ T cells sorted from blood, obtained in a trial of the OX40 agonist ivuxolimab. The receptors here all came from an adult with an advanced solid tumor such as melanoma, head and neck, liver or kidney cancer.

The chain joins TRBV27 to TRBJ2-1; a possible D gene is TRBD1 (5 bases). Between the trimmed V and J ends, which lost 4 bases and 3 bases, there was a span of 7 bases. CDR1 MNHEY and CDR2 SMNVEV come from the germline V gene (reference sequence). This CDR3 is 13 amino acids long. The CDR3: CASSSTVYNEQFF. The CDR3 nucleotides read TGTGCCAGCAGTTCGACAGTCTACAATGAGCAGTTCTTC.

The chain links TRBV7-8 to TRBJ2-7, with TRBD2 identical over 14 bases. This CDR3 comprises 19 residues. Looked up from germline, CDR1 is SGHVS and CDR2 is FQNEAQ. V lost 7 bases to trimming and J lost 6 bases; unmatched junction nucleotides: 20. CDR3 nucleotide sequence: TGTGCCAGCACGGGAGGCGGGACAGGGGGACTAGCGGGAGAGGGCGAGCAGTACTTC. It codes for CASTGGGTGGLAGEGEQYF.

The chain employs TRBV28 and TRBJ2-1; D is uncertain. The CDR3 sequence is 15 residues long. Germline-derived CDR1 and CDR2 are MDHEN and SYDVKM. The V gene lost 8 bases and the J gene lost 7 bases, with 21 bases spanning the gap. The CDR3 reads CASVVGGSRTNEQFF. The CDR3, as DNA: TGTGCCAGCGTAGTCGGTGGGTCGAGAACTAATGAGCAGTTCTTC.

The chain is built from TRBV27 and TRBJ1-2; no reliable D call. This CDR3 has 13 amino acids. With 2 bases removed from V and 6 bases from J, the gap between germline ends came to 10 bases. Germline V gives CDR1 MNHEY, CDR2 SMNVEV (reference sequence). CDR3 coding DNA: TGTGCCAGCAGTTTACGGAAAAACGATGGCTACACCTTC. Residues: CASSLRKNDGYTF.

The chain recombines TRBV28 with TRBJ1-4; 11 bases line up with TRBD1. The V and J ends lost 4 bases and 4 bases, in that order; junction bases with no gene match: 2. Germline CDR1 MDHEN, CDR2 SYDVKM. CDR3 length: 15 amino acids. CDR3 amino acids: CASSWDRGNNEKLFF. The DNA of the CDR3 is TGTGCCAGCAGTTGGGACAGGGGGAATAATGAAAAACTGTTTTTT.

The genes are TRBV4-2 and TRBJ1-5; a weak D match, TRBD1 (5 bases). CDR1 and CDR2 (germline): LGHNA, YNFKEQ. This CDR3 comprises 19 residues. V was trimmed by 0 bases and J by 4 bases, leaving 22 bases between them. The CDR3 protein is CASSQEARTTTAPNQPQHF. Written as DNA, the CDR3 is TGTGCCAGCAGCCAAGAAGCCCGGACAACAACTGCTCCTAATCAGCCCCAGCATTTT.

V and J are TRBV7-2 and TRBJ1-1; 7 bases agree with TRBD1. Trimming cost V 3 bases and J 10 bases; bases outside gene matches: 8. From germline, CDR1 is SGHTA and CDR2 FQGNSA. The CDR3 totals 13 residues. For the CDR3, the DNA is TGTGCCAGCAGCTTCCCGGGACAGCCGGCAGCTTTCTTT. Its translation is CASSFPGQPAAFF.

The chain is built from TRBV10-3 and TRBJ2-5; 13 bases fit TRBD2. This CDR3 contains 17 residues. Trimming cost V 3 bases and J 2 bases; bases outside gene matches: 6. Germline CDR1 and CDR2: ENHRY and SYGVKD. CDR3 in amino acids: CAISERRLAGGQETQYF. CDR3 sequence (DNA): TGTGCCATCAGTGAACGTCGACTAGCGGGGGGTCAAGAGACCCAGTACTTC.